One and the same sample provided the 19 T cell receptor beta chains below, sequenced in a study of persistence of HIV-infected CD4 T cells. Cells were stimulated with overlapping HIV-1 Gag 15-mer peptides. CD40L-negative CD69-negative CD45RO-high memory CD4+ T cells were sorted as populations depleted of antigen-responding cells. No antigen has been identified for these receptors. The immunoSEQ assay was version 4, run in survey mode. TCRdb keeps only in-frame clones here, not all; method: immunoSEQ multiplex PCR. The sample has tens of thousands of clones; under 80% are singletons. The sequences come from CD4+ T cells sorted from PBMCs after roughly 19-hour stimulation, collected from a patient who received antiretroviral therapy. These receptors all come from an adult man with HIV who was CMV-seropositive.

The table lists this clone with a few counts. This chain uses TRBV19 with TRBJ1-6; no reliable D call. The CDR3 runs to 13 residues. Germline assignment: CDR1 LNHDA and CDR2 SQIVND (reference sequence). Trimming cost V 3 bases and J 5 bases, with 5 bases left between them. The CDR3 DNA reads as TGTGCCAGTAGTATTGCGAATAATTCACCCCTCCACTTT. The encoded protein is CASSIANNSPLHF.

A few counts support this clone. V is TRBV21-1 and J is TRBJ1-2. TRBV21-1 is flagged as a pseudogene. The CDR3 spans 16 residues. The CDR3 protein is CASSTGPYNKGYGYTF. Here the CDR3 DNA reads TGTGCCAGCAGCACGGGTCCCTATAACAAGGGTTATGGCTACACCTTC.

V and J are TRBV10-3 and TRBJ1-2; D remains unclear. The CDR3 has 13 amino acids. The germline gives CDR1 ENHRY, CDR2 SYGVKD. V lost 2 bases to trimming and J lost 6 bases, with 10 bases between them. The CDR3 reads CAISERAVDGYTF. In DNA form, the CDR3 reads TGTGCCATCAGTGAGAGGGCGGTCGATGGCTACACCTTC.

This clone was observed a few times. This CDR3 is CASSVTGPGSPLHF. Here the CDR3 DNA reads TGTGCCAGCAGCGTTACAGGGCCTGGTTCACCCCTCCACTTT. This chain joins TRBV5-6 and TRBJ1-6, with a tentative D call TRBD1 (6 bases). The CDR3 totals 14 residues. V lost 4 bases and J lost 9, with 14 bases in between. Germline CDR1 is SGHDT and CDR2 is YYEEEE.

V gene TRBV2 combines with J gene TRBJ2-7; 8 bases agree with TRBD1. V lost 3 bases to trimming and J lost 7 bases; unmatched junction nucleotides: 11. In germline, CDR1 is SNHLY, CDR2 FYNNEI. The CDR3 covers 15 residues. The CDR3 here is CASSEADRDLPEQYF. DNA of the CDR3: TGTGCCAGCAGTGAGGCGGACAGGGACCTACCTGAGCAGTACTTC.

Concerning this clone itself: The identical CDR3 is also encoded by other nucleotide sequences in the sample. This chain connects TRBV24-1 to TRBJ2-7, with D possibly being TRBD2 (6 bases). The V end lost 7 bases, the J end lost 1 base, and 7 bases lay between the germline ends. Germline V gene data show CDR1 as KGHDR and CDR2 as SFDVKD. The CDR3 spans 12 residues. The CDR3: CATSGGSYEQYF. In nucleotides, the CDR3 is TGTGCCACCAGCGGGGGATCCTACGAGCAGTACTTC.

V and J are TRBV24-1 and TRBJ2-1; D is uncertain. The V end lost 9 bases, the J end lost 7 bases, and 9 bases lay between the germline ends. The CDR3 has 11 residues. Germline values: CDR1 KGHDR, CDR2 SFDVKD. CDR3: CATRYGNEQFF. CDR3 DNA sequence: TGTGCCACCCGGTACGGGAATGAGCAGTTCTTC.

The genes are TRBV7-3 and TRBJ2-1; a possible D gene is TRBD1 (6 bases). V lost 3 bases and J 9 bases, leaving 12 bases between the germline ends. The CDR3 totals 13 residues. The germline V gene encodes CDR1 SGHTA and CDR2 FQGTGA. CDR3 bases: TGTGCCAGCAGCTTCGATACAGGGACTGAGCAGTTCTTC. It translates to CASSFDTGTEQFF.

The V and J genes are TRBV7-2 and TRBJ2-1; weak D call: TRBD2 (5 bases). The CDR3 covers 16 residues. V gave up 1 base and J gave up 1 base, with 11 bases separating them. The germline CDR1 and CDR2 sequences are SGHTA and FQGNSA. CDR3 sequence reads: CASSLVTDYSYNEQFF. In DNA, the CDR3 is TGTGCCAGCAGCTTAGTCACAGACTATTCCTACAATGAGCAGTTCTTC.

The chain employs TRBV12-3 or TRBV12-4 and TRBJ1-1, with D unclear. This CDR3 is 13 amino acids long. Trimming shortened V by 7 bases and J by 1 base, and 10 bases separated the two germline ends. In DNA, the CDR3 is TGTGCCAGCACCCTCAGCGAGAACACTGAAGCTTTCTTT. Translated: CASTLSENTEAFF.

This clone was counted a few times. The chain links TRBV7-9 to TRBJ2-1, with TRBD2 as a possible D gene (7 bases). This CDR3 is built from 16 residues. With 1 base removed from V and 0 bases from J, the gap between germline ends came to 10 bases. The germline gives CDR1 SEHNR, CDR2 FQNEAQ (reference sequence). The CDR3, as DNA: TGTGCCAGCAGCTTAGAGGGGGGGAGCTCCTACAATGAGCAGTTCTTC. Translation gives CASSLEGGSSYNEQFF. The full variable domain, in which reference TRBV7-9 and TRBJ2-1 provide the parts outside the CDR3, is DTGVSQNPRHKITKRGQNVTFRCDPISEHNRLYWYRQTLGQGPEFLTYFQNEAQLEKSRLLSDRFSAERPKGSFSTLEIQRTEQGDSAMYLCASSLEGGSSYNEQFFGPGTRLTVL.

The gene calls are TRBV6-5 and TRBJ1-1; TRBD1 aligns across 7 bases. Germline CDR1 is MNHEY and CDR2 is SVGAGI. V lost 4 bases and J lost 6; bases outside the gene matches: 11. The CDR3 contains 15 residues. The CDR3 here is CASSFVTGKHSEAFF. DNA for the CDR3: TGTGCCAGCAGTTTCGTGACAGGGAAACACTCTGAAGCTTTCTTT.

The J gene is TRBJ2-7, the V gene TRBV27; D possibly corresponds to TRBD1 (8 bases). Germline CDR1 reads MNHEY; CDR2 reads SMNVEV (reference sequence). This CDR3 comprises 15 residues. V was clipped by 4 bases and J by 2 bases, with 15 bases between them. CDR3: CASSSGQGGTYEQYF. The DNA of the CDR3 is TGTGCCAGCAGTTCCGGACAGGGAGGGACCTACGAGCAGTACTTC.

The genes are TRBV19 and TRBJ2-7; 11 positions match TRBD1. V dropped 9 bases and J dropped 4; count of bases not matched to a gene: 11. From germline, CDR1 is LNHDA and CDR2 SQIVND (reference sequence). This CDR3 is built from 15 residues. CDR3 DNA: TGTGCCAGCAGACTTTACGGGACAGGGGGATACGAGCAGTACTTC. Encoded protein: CASRLYGTGGYEQYF.

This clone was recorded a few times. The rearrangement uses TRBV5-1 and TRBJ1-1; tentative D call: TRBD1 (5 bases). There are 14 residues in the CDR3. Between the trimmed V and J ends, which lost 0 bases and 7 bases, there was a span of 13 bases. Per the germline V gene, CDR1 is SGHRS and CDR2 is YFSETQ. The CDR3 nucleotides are TGCGCCAGCAGCTTGGCCGCAGGGACCCGTGAAGCTTTCTTT. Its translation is CASSLAAGTREAFF.

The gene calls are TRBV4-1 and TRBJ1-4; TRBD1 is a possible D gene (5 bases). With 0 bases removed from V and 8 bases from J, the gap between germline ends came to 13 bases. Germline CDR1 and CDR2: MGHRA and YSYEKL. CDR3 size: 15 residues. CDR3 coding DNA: TGCGCCAGCAGCCAAGAGGGGACCCGGCGGGAAAAACTGTTTTTT. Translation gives CASSQEGTRREKLFF.

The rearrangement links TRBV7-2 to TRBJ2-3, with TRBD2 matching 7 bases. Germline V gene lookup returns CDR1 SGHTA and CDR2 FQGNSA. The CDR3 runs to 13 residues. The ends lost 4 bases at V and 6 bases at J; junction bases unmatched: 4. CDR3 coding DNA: TGTGCCAGCAGCTCTAACGGGGGGGATACGCAGTATTTT. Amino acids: CASSSNGGDTQYF.

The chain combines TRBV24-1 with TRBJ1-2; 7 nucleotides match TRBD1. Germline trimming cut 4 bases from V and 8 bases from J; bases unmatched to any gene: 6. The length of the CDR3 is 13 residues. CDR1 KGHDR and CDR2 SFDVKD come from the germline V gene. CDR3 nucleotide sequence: TGTGCCACCAGTGAAACCGACAGGGAAGGCTACACCTTC. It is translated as CATSETDREGYTF.

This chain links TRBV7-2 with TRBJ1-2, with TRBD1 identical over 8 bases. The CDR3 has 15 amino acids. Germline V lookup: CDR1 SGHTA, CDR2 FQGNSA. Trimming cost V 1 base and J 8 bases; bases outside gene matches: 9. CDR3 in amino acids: CASSLGGTGATGYTF. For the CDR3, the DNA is TGTGCCAGCAGCTTAGGCGGGACAGGCGCAACGGGCTACACCTTC.